This T cell receptor beta chain was profiled in a study of CD8+ T cells in alopecia areata. Germline V gene sequence: CDR1 GTSNPN, CDR2 SVGIG (reference sequence). The CDR3 extends over 11 amino acids. V was clipped by 2 bases and J by 5 bases, with 6 bases between them. Following RNA extraction, reverse transcription yielded cDNA that acted as the sequencing template. Method: immunoSEQ multiplex PCR; TCRdb's copy keeps in-frame clones and lacks some. Of 130,000 to 150,000 clones in the sample, over 80% were seen once. The sample was CD8+ T cells sorted from blood, taken at week 0. This receptor was taken from a human donor with alopecia areata. The chain links TRBV30 to TRBJ2-5, with unresolved D. The CDR3 DNA sequence: TGTGCCTGGAGTTCCGGGGAGACCCAGTACTTC. Translated: CAWSSGETQYF.